These 4 T cell receptor beta chains share one sample of origin, sequenced in a study of blood T cell repertoires in COVID-19. The table came from immunoSEQ multiplex PCR; TCRdb's copy has only in-frame clones and leaves some out. The table records roughly 190,000 clones, around four fifths of them present only once. The sequenced material came from peripheral blood. The source of these receptors is a human donor in a cohort sampled during active COVID-19.

The V gene is TRBV4-2, the J gene TRBJ2-3; 7 bases agree with TRBD2. The CDR3 spans 16 residues. Germline CDR1 and CDR2: LGHNA and YNFKEQ. The V segment lost 4 bases and the J segment 5 bases; nucleotides outside the gene matches: 12. The CDR3, as DNA: TGTGCCAGCAGCCCCAAACTGGCGGGGGAGGGAGATACGCAGTATTTT. Residues: CASSPKLAGEGDTQYF.

The rearrangement joins TRBV19 to TRBJ1-1; TRBD1 aligns across 11 bases. There are 15 residues in the CDR3. Germline-derived CDR1 and CDR2 are LNHDA and SQIVND (reference sequence). With 6 bases clipped from V and 4 bases from J, the junction kept 7 bases outside the gene matches. This CDR3 is CASRDRGRGGTEAFF. The CDR3 coding sequence is TGTGCCAGTAGGGACAGGGGGCGCGGGGGCACTGAAGCTTTCTTT.

The J gene is TRBJ1-6, the V gene TRBV12-3 or TRBV12-4; D call uncertain. This CDR3 spans 13 amino acids. Trimming cost V 3 bases and J 10 bases, with 10 bases left between them. The CDR3 DNA reads TGTGCCAGCAGTTTCAGGTTTGGGTCACCCCTCCACTTT. It translates to CASSFRFGSPLHF.

The V gene is TRBV3-1 (or the pseudogene TRBV3-2), the J gene TRBJ2-1; 10 bases agree with TRBD1. Germline V CDR1 and CDR2: LGHDT, YNNKEL (reference sequence). The V segment lost 4 bases and the J segment 7 bases; nucleotides outside the gene matches: 10. The CDR3 extends over 16 amino acids. CDR3 sequence (DNA): TGTGCCAGCAGCCGCAATTCCGGGACAGGGGTGAATGAGCAGTTCTTC. Translated: CASSRNSGTGVNEQFF.